Below are 20 T cell receptor beta chains sequenced from a single sample in a study of PD-1 blockade in classical Hodgkin lymphoma. The repertoire was sequenced with immunoSEQ multiplex PCR; TCRdb's copy has only in-frame clones and lacks some. The sample lists about 21,000 clones, 70% to 85% occurring once. Each patient experienced a relapse that followed autologous stem cell transplantation, and brentuximab vedotin exposure varied. The sample consisted of peripheral blood mononuclear cells (PBMCs), taken at baseline. All receptors derive from a human donor with classical Hodgkin lymphoma.

The rearrangement links TRBV20-1 to TRBJ2-5; the D is unclear. V was shortened by 2 bases and J by 6 bases, with 7 bases between the two germline ends. Germline loops: CDR1 DFQATT, CDR2 SNEGSKA (reference sequence). The CDR3 runs 11 residues. The CDR3 here is CSARWVQTQYF. The CDR3 DNA reads TGCAGTGCTAGATGGGTTCAGACCCAGTACTTC.

This clone was recorded only once. The chain carries TRBV6-4 and TRBJ1-6; TRBD1 aligns across 9 bases. The junction had 6 bases not matched to a gene; V was cut back by 5 bases and J by 7 bases. Germline lookup yields CDR1 MRHNA and CDR2 SNTAGT. The CDR3 covers 15 residues. The DNA for the CDR3 is TGTGCCAGCAGTCCCGGGACAGGGTGGAATTCACCCCTCCACTTT. Encoded protein: CASSPGTGWNSPLHF.

This clone rates as medium-sized (0.01 to 0.1%). V is TRBV11-3 and J is TRBJ2-3; TRBD2 matches 10 bases. The CDR3 consists of 16 residues. Germline CDR1 reads SGHNT; CDR2 reads YENEEA. The V segment lost 5 bases and the J segment 0 bases; nucleotides outside the gene matches: 5. CDR3 amino acids: CASSTGTSVSTDTQYF. The DNA of the CDR3 is TGTGCCAGCAGCACGGGGACTAGCGTTAGCACAGATACGCAGTATTTT.

This chain joins TRBV21-1 and TRBJ2-7; TRBD1 is the table's D call and was not checked against the DNA. TRBV21-1 is a documented pseudogene. The CDR3 spans 17 residues. CDR3 residues: CASSKPETGPKAYEQYF. The CDR3 DNA reads as TGTGCCAGCAGCAAACCCGAGACAGGGCCTAAAGCCTACGAGCAGTACTTC.

The CDR3 coding sequence is TGCGCCAGCAGCTTGGGCAGAGATGAAGCTTTCTTT. It codes for CASSLGRDEAFF. The chain uses TRBV5-1 and TRBJ1-1, with D unresolved. Trimming removed 0 bases at V and 7 bases at J, with 7 bases between. Germline V CDR1 and CDR2: SGHRS, YFSETQ. The CDR3 runs 12 residues.

The rearrangement links TRBV18 to TRBJ2-4; D is unresolved. Trimming shortened V by 6 bases and J by 8 bases, and 17 bases separated the two germline ends. This CDR3 has 14 residues. The germline CDR1 and CDR2 sequences are KGHSH and LQKENI. The CDR3 nucleotides are TGTGCCAGCTCGCCGACATCCGACGTGGACATTCAGTACTTC. Protein sequence: CASSPTSDVDIQYF. Supplemented by reference TRBV18 and TRBJ2-4, the full variable domain reads NAGVMQNPRHLVRRRGQEARLRCSPMKGHSHVYWYRQLPEEGLKFMVYLQKENIIDESGMPKERFSAEFPKEGPSILRIQQVVRGDSAAYFCASSPTSDVDIQYFGAGTRLSVL.

The chain recombines TRBV27 with TRBJ2-7; 10 bases are shared with TRBD1. Germline CDR1 reads MNHEY; CDR2 reads SMNVEV (reference sequence). This CDR3 spans 14 amino acids. V lost 6 bases and J lost 2; bases outside the gene matches: 4. CDR3 sequence reads: CASRIGTGAYEQYF. The CDR3 DNA reads TGTGCCAGCAGAATAGGGACAGGGGCCTACGAGCAGTACTTC.

V and J are TRBV6-1 and TRBJ2-7; possibly TRBD1 for D (5 bases). V was cut by 4 bases and J by 3 bases, with 10 bases left in between. Per the germline V gene, CDR1 is MNHNS and CDR2 is SASEGT. CDR3 size: 13 residues. The DNA for the CDR3 is TGTGCCAGCAGTGTTACAGGCAACTACGAGCAGTACTTC. This translates into CASSVTGNYEQYF.

This clone was recorded a few times. The CDR3 loop is CASSFTYEQYF. Here the CDR3 DNA reads TGTGCCAGCAGCTTTACCTACGAGCAGTACTTC. This chain links TRBV7-2 with TRBJ2-7; D gene unclear. The CDR3 is 11 residues long. Germline CDR1 SGHTA, CDR2 FQGNSA. Trimming took 3 bases from V and 2 from J, leaving 2 bases between them.

This clone came up a few times. This sequence joins TRBV7-7 and TRBJ2-1; perhaps TRBD2 as D (5 bases). This CDR3 has 15 residues. Trimming took off 4 bases at V and 0 bases at J, with 10 bases between the two ends. Per the germline V gene, CDR1 is SSHAT and CDR2 is FNYEAQ (reference sequence). The CDR3 nucleotides read TGTGCCAGCAGCTCAGGACTGGACTCCTACAATGAGCAGTTCTTC. Protein: CASSSGLDSYNEQFF. Looking up the rest from reference TRBV7-7 and TRBJ2-1 gives the full variable domain: GAGVSQSPRYKVTKRGQDVTLRCDPISSHATLYWYQQALGQGPEFLTYFNYEAQPDKSGLPSDRFSAERPEGSISTLTIQRTEQRDSAMYRCASSSGLDSYNEQFFGPGTRLTVL.

The rearrangement uses TRBV4-1 and TRBJ2-1, with 10 bases fitting TRBD2. V gave up 3 bases and J gave up 8 bases; unmatched junction bases: 10. This CDR3 region has 16 residues. Germline CDR1 and CDR2: MGHRA and YSYEKL. The CDR3 reads CASSHQAGGMGDEQFF. CDR3 DNA: TGCGCCAGCAGCCACCAAGCGGGAGGGATGGGAGATGAGCAGTTCTTC.

The V gene is TRBV5-8, the J gene TRBJ2-1; TRBD2 aligns across 7 bases. CDR1 and CDR2 (germline): SGHTS, YDEGEE. The CDR3 extends over 16 amino acids. Trimming took 4 bases from V and 0 from J; bases not matched to a gene: 7. For the CDR3, the DNA is TGTGCCAGCAGCCCGATGCGGGGGAGCTCCTACAATGAGCAGTTCTTC. It yields the protein CASSPMRGSSYNEQFF.

The rearrangement links TRBV19 to TRBJ2-7, with TRBD1 identical over 7 bases. The germline CDR1 and CDR2 sequences are LNHDA and SQIVND (reference sequence). The CDR3 totals 15 residues. J was trimmed by 0 bases and V by 5 bases; bases with no gene match: 7. For the CDR3, the DNA is TGTGCCAGTAGTCCAAGGACAGGAAGCTCCTACGAGCAGTACTTC. This sequence encodes CASSPRTGSSYEQYF.

V is TRBV27 and J is TRBJ1-5; TRBD1 aligns across 7 bases. CDR3 length: 14 amino acids. The V and J ends lost 5 bases and 9 bases, in that order; junction bases with no gene match: 10. Per the germline V gene, CDR1 is MNHEY and CDR2 is SMNVEV (reference sequence). The CDR3 bases are TGTGCCAGCAGTGAACAGGGGAGGTGGATGCCCCAGCATTTT. Amino acid sequence: CASSEQGRWMPQHF.

The chain couples TRBV7-7 to TRBJ2-2; 9 bases are shared with TRBD2. Germline V gene data show CDR1 as SSHAT and CDR2 as FNYEAQ (reference sequence). Trimming took 1 base from V and 1 from J; bases not matched to a gene: 13. The CDR3 sequence is 20 residues long. The CDR3: CASSLGPGLALPRNTGELFF. The CDR3 nucleotides read TGTGCCAGCAGCTTAGGGCCGGGACTAGCTCTTCCCCGGAACACCGGGGAGCTGTTTTTT.

This chain connects TRBV30 to TRBJ1-3; D not certain. CDR1 is GTSNPN and CDR2 is SVGIG in the germline V gene (reference sequence). The V end lost 2 bases, the J end lost 1 base, and 3 bases lay between the germline ends. There are 12 residues in the CDR3. The CDR3 DNA sequence: TGTGCCTGGAGTCAATCTGGAAACACCATATATTTT. Protein product: CAWSQSGNTIYF.

The rearrangement uses TRBV7-8 and TRBJ1-1; D gene unclear. V shed 2 bases and J shed 5 bases, with 12 bases lying between them. CDR3 length: 14 residues. Germline CDR1 is SGHVS and CDR2 is FQNEAQ. The CDR3, as DNA: TGTGCCAGCAGCTTACCCAGCCTGGGGACTGAAGCTTTCTTT. This encodes CASSLPSLGTEAFF.

This clone showed up just a few times. The V call is TRBV12-2, the J call TRBJ2-1. TRBV12-2 is a pseudogene segment. The length of the CDR3 is 13 residues. CDR3 region: CASRPGRYNEQFF. In DNA, the CDR3 is TGTGCAAGTCGGCCCGGGCGCTACAATGAGCAGTTCTTC.

V gene TRBV6-5 combines with J gene TRBJ2-5; D unclear. Per the germline V gene, CDR1 is MNHEY and CDR2 is SVGAGI. The CDR3 has 15 residues. V was trimmed by 2 bases and J by 0 bases, leaving 10 bases between them. CDR3 coding DNA: TGTGCCAGCAGTTACCAACCTAGGGACCAAGAGACCCAGTACTTC. This gives the protein CASSYQPRDQETQYF.

The CDR3 loop reads CARSSPDRLDSPLHF. The CDR3 nucleotides read TGTGCCAGAAGCTCCCCGGACAGGCTGGATTCACCCCTCCACTTT. The chain is built from TRBV5-3 and TRBJ1-6, with TRBD1 matching over 7 bases. TRBV5-3 is placed among ORFs of uncertain function. The CDR3 contains 15 residues. Trimming cost V 3 bases and J 8 bases; bases outside gene matches: 8.